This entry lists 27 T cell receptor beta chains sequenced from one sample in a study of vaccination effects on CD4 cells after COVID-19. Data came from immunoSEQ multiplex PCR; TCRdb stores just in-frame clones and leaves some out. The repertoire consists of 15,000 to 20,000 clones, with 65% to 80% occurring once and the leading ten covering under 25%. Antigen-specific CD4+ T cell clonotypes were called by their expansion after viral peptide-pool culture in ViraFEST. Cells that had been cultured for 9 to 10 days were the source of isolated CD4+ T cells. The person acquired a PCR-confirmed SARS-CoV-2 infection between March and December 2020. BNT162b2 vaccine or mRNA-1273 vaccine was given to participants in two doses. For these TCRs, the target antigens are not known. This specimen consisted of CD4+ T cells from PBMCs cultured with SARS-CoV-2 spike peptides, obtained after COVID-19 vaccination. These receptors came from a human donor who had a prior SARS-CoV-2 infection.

In DNA form, the CDR3 reads TGTGCCAGCAGCCCAGGGGGCAGCTCCTACAATGAGCAGTTCTTC. Its translation: CASSPGGSSYNEQFF. V gene TRBV28 combines with J gene TRBJ2-1, with TRBD1 matching over 8 bases. V dropped 6 bases and J dropped 0; count of bases not matched to a gene: 4. The CDR3 is 15 amino acids. Germline V gene data show CDR1 as MDHEN and CDR2 as SYDVKM.

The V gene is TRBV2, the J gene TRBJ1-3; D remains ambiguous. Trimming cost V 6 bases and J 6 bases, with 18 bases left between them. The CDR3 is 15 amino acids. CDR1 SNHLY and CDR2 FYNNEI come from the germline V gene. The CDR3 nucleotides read TGTGCCAGCAGCTACCTTCACGGACTCCTAAACACCATATATTTT. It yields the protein CASSYLHGLLNTIYF. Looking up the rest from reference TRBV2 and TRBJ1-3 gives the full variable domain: EPEVTQTPSHQVTQMGQEVILRCVPISNHLYFYWYRQILGQKVEFLVSFYNNEISEKSEIFDDQFSVERPDGSNFTLKIRSTKLEDSAMYFCASSYLHGLLNTIYFGEGSWLTVV.

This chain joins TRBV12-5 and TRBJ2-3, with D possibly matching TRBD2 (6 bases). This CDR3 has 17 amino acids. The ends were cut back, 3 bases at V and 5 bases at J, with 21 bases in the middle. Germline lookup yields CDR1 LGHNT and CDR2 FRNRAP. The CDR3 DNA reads TGTGCTAGTGGTTTCCTCCCGACAAAACTAGCCGTAGATACGCAGTATTTT. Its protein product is CASGFLPTKLAVDTQYF.

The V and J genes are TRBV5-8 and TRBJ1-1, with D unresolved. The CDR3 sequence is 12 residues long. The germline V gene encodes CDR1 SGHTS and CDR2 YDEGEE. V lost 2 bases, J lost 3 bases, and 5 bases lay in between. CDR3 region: CASSFGDTEAFF. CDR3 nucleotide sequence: TGTGCCAGCAGCTTCGGAGACACTGAAGCTTTCTTT.

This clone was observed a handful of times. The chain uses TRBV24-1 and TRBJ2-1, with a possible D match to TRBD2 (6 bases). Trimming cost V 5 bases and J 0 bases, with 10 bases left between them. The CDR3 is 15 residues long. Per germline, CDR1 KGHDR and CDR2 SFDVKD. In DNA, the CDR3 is TGTGCCACCAGTGCGGCGGGGAGCTCCTACAATGAGCAGTTCTTC. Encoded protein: CATSAAGSSYNEQFF.

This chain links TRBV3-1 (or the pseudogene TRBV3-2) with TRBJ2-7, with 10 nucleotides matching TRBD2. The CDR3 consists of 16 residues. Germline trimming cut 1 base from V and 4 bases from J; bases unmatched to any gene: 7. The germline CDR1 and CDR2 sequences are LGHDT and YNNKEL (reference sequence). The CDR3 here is CASSQVGSSGGYEQYF. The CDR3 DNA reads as TGTGCCAGCAGCCAAGTTGGCTCTAGCGGGGGATACGAGCAGTACTTC.

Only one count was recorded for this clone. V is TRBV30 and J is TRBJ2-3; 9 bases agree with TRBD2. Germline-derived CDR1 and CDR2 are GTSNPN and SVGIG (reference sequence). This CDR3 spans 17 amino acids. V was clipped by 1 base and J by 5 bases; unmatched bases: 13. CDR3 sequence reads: CAWSDAGGAGKGDTQYF. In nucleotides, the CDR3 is TGTGCCTGGAGTGACGCGGGAGGGGCGGGGAAGGGAGATACGCAGTATTTT.

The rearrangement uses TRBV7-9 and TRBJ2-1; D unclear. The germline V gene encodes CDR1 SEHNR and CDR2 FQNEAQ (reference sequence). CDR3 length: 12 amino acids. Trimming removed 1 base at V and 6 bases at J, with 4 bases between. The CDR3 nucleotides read TGTGCCAGCAGCTTAGAAAGCAATGAGCAGTTCTTC. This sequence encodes CASSLESNEQFF.

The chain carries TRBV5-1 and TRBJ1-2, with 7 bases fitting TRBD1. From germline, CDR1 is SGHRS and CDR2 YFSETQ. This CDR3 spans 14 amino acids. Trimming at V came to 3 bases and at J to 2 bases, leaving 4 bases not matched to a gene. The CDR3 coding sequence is TGCGCCAGCAGCTCCTCGGGACAGAACTATGGCTACACCTTC. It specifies CASSSSGQNYGYTF.

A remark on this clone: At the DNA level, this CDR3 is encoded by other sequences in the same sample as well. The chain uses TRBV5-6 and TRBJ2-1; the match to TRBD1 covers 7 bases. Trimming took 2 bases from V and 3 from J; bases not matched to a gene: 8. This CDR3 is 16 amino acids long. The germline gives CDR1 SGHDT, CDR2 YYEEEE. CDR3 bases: TGTGCCAGCAGCTTAACAGGGGCCAACCTCTACAATGAGCAGTTCTTC. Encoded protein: CASSLTGANLYNEQFF.

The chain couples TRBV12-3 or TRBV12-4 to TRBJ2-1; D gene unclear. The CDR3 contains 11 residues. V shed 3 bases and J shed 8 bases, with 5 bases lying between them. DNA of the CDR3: TGTGCCAGCAGTTTGTCTCATGAGCAGTTCTTC. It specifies CASSLSHEQFF.

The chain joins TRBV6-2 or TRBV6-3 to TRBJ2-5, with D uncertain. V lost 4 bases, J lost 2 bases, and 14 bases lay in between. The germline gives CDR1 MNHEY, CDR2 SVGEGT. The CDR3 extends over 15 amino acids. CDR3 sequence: CASSWSGPLQETQYF. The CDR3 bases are TGTGCCAGCAGTTGGTCGGGCCCGCTACAAGAGACCCAGTACTTC.

The CDR3 nucleotides are TGCAGTGCTAAGGATAGGGTGACCCAGTACTTC. It yields the protein CSAKDRVTQYF. The chain recombines TRBV20-1 with TRBJ2-5; D is unresolved. The germline V and J ends were trimmed by 4 bases and 7 bases, with 10 bases remaining between them. The CDR3 sequence is 11 residues long. CDR1 is DFQATT, CDR2 SNEGSKA, per germline (reference sequence).

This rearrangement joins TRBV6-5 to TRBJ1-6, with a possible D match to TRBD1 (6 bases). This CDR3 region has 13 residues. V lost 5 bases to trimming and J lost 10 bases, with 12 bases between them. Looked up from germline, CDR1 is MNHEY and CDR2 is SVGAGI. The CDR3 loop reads CASSPDRGSPLHF. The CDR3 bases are TGTGCCAGCAGTCCGGACAGAGGATCACCCCTCCACTTT.

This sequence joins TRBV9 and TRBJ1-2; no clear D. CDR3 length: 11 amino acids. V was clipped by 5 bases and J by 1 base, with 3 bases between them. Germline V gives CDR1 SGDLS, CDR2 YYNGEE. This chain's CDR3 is CASSDNYGYTF. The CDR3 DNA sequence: TGTGCCAGCAGTGATAACTATGGCTACACCTTC.

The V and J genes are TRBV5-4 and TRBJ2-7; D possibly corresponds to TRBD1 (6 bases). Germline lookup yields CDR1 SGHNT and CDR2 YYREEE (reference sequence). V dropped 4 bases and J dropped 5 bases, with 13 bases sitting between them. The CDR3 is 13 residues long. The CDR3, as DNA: TGTGCCAGCAGCCACAGGGCTTCCAACGAGCAGTACTTC. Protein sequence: CASSHRASNEQYF.

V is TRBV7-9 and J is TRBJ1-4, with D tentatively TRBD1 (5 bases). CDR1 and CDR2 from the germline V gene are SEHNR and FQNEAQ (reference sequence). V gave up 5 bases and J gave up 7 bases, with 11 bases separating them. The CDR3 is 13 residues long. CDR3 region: CASSRDGGEKLFF. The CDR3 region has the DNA TGTGCCAGCAGCCGGGACGGTGGTGAAAAACTGTTTTTT.

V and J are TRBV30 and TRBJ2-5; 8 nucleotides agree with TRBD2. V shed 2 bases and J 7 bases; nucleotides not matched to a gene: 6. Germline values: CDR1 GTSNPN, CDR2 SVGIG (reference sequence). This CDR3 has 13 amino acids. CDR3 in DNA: TGTGCCTGGAGTCCACTAGCGGTTTGGACCCAGTACTTC. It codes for CAWSPLAVWTQYF.

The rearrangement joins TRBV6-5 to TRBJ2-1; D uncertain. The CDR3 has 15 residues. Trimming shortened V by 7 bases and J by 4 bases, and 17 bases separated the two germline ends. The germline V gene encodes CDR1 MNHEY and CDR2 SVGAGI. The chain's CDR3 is CASTAPIDGYNEQFF. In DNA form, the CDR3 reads TGTGCCAGCACCGCCCCCATAGACGGATACAATGAGCAGTTCTTC.

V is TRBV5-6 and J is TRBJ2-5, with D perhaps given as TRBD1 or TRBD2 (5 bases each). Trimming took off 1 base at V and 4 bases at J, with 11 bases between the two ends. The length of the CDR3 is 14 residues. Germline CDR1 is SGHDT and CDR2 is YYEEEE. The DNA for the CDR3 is TGTGCCAGCAGCTTGCTTCCAGGGAGAGAGACCCAGTACTTC. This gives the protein CASSLLPGRETQYF.

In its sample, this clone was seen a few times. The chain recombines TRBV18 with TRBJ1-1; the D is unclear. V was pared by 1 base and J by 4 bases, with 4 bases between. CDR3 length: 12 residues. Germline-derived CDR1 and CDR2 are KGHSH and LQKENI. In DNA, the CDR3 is TGTGCCAGCTCACCACGGATCACTGAAGCTTTCTTT. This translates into CASSPRITEAFF.

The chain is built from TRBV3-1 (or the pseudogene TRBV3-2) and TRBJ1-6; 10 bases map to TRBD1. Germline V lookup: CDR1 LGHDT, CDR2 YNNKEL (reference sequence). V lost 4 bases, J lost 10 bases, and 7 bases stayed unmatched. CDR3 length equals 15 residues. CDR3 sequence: CASSPGTGDGSPLHF. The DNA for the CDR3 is TGTGCCAGCAGCCCGGGGACAGGGGACGGCTCACCCCTCCACTTT.

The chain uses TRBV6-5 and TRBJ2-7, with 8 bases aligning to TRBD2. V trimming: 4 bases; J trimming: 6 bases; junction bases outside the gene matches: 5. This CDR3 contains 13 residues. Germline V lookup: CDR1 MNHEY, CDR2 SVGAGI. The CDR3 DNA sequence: TGTGCCAGCAGTTCAGCGGGGGTAGGCGAGCAGTACTTC. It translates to CASSSAGVGEQYF.

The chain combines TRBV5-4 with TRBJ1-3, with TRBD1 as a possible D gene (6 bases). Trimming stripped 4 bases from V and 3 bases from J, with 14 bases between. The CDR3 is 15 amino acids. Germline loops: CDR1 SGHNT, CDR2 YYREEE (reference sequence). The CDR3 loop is CASSQGGSGGNTIYF. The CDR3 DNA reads TGTGCCAGCAGCCAAGGGGGGTCAGGTGGAAACACCATATATTTT.

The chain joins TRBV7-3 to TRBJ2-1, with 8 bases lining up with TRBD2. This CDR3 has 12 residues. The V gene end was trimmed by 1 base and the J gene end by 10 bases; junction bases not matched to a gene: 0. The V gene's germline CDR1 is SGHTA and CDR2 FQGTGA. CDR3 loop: CASSLSGGEQFF. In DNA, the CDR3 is TGTGCCAGCAGCTTAAGCGGGGGGGAGCAGTTCTTC.

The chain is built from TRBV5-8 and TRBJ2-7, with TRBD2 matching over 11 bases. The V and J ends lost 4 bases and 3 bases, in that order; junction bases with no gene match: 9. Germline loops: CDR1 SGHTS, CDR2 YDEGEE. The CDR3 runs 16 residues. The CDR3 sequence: CASSRKTGTSGYEQYF. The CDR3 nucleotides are TGTGCCAGCAGCAGGAAGACAGGGACTAGCGGCTACGAGCAGTACTTC. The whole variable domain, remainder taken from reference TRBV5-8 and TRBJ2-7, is EAGVTQSPTHLIKTRGQQATLRCSPISGHTSVYWYQQALGLGLQFLLWYDEGEERNRGNFPPRFSGRQFPNYSSELNVNALELEDSALYLCASSRKTGTSGYEQYFGPGTRLTVT.

The CDR3 DNA reads TGCGCCAGCAGTGTTGGTGGGAGAGCCTACAATGAGCAGTTCTTC. Protein sequence: CASSVGGRAYNEQFF. This chain joins TRBV10-1 and TRBJ2-1; D is possibly TRBD2 (5 bases). V lost 4 bases and J lost 2, with 12 bases in between. Germline V gene lookup returns CDR1 WNHNN and CDR2 SYGVQD (reference sequence). The CDR3 is made up of 15 amino acids.